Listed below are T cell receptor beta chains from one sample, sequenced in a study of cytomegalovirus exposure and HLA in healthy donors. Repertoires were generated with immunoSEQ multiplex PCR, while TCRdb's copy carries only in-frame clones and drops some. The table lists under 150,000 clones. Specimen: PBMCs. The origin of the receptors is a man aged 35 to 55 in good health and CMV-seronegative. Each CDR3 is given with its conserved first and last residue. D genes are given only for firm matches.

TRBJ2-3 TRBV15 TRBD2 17 TGTGCCACCAGCAGAAAAAGCCTAGCGGGGTTCACAGATACGCAGTATTTT CATSRKSLAGFTDTQYF
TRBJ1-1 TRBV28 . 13 TGTGCCAGCAGTCGGGACACGTACACTGAAGCTTTCTTT CASSRDTYTEAFF
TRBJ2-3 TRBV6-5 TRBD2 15 TGTGCCAGCAGTTACTCCCCAGGGAGGGTTGATACGCAGTATTTT CASSYSPGRVDTQYF
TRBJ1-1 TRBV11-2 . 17 TGTGCCAGCAGCTTAGAAACGGGATGGTTTGGAAACACTGAAGCTTTCTTT CASSLETGWFGNTEAFF
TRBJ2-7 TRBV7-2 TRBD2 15 TGTGCCAGCAGCTTGACTAGCGGGGCCTCCTACGAGCAGTACTTC CASSLTSGASYEQYF
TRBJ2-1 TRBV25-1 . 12 TGTGCCAGCAGTGAGGTCGGGGGTAAGCAGTTCTTC CASSEVGGKQFF
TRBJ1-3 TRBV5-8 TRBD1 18 TGTGCCAGCAGCTTGGGGAAGGGGCCAGGGGGACGTGGAAACACCATATATTTT CASSLGKGPGGRGNTIYF
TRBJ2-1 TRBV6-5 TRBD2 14 TGTGCCAGCAGTTACATAGCGGGGGACAATGAGCAGTTCTTC CASSYIAGDNEQFF
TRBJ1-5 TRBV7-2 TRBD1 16 TGTGCCAGCAGCCCTAAGACAGGGGGGCTTGTTCAGCCCCAGCATTTT CASSPKTGGLVQPQHF
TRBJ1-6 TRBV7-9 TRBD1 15 TGTGCCAGCAGCCCTCGACAGGGGCATAATTCACCCCTCCACTTT CASSPRQGHNSPLHF
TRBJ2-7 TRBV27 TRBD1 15 TGTGCCAGCAGTTCGGGACAGGGGAAGACCTACGAGCAGTACTTC CASSSGQGKTYEQYF
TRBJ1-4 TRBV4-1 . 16 TGCGCCAGCAGCCAAGATCCGGGGGGCCTTAATGAAAAACTGTTTTTT CASSQDPGGLNEKLFF
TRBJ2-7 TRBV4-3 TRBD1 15 TGCGCCAGCAGCCGCGGCCGGGACAGTGCCTACGAGCAGTACTTC CASSRGRDSAYEQYF
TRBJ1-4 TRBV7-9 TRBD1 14 TGTGCCAGCAGCCGGGACAGGGGGGAGGAAAAACTGTTTTTT CASSRDRGEEKLFF
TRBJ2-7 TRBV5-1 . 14 TGCGCCAGCAGCTTCGGGGGGCCCGGTGGGGAGCAGTACTTC CASSFGGPGGEQYF
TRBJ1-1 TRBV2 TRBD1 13 TGTGCCAGCAGACGGGACAGGGCCACTGAAGCTTTCTTT CASRRDRATEAFF
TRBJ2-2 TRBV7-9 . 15 TGTGCCTACGGGATGGCACCCTCGAACACCGGGGAGCTGTTTTTT CAYGMAPSNTGELFF
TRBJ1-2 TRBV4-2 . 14 TGTGCCAGCAGCCAAGAGAGCCCCCTGAGGGGCTACACCTTC CASSQESPLRGYTF
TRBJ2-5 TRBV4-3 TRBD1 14 TGCGCCAGCAGCTCTGGACAGGGATCGAAGACCCAGTACTTC CASSSGQGSKTQYF
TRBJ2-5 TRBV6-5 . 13 TGTGCCAGCAGTTACAGGGGAAGGGAGACCCAGTACTTC CASSYRGRETQYF
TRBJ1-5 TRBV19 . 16 TGTGCCAGTAGTATAGGCACAGGGATGGGCAATCAGCCCCAGCATTTT CASSIGTGMGNQPQHF
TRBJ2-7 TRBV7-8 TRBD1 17 TGTGCCAGCAGCTTAGGATGGGACAGAACAACCACCTACGAGCAGTACTTC CASSLGWDRTTTYEQYF
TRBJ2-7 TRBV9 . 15 TGTGCCAGCAGCGTAGACTCCCGGGGGACCTACGAGCAGTACTTC CASSVDSRGTYEQYF
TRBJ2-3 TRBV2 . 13 TGTGCCAGCAATCTAGCCACCACAGATACGCAGTATTTT CASNLATTDTQYF
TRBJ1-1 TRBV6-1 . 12 TGTGCCAGCAGTCCGGCGGAGGCTGAAGCTTTCTTT CASSPAEAEAFF
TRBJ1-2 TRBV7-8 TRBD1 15 TGTGCCAGCAGCTTAGCAGGAGGGGGCAACTATGGCTACACCTTC CASSLAGGGNYGYTF
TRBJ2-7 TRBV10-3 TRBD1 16 TGTGCCATCAGTGGTCAGCGGACAGGGGAAACCTACGAGCAGTACTTC CAISGQRTGETYEQYF
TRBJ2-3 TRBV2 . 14 TGTGCCAGCACCTGGGTCTCGGGGGCAGATACGCAGTATTTT CASTWVSGADTQYF
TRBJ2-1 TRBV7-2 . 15 TGTGCCAGCAGCTTAGTGACGAGCAGGGTCAATGAGCAGTTCTTC CASSLVTSRVNEQFF
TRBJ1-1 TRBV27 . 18 TGTGCCAGCATGGTATCTGCGGGTGGGGTTTTAGTTGGAACTGAAGCTTTCTTT CASMVSAGGVLVGTEAFF
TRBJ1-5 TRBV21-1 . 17 TGTGCCAGCCTCCCCCGGGACAGGGGGCTTGGCAATCAGCCCCAGCATTTT CASLPRDRGLGNQPQHF
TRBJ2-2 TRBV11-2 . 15 TGTGCCAGCACCCCTCCGGGGGGCAGGACCGGGGAGCTGTTTTTT CASTPPGGRTGELFF
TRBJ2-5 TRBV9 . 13 TGTGCCAGCAGCGTGTTGGGAGAGGAGACCCAGTACTTC CASSVLGEETQYF
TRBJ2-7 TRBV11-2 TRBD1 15 TGTGCCAGCAGCTTAGGACTGGGACAGAGCTACGAGCAGTACTTC CASSLGLGQSYEQYF
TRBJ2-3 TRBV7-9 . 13 TGTGCCAGCAGCTCCCCCGGGGATGATACGCAGTATTTT CASSSPGDDTQYF
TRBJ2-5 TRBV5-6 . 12 TGTGCCAGCAGCCCCCTCGGGGGGACCCAGTACTTC CASSPLGGTQYF